These 23 T cell receptor beta chains were all obtained from the same sample, sequenced in a study of blood T cell repertoires in COVID-19. Clones were sequenced by immunoSEQ multiplex PCR, and TCRdb holds only the in-frame ones, with some missing. Seen here are over 150,000 clones, about 85% observed once, and the top ten hold 0.63%. Material for sequencing was peripheral blood. The receptors come from a man aged 55 to 70 with COVID-19, enrolled during active disease.

V is TRBV5-1 and J is TRBJ2-1, with 10 nucleotides matching TRBD2. In germline, CDR1 is SGHRS, CDR2 YFSETQ. The CDR3 length is 17 residues. Unmatched junction bases numbered 9, after V lost 0 bases and J lost 6 bases. The CDR3 nucleotides are TGCGCCAGCAGCTTGGCACATCGGACTAGCGGTAGCAATGAGCAGTTCTTC. Translating it yields CASSLAHRTSGSNEQFF.

CDR3 nucleotide sequence: TGTGCCAGCAGCTTAGTCAGGGTGTACACCGGGGAGCTGTTTTTT. Its protein product is CASSLVRVYTGELFF. This rearrangement joins TRBV13 to TRBJ2-2; the D gene is possibly TRBD1 (5 bases). Germline CDR1 and CDR2: PRHDT and FYEKMQ (reference sequence). CDR3 length: 15 residues. V lost 1 base and J lost 3, with 9 bases in between.

This clone came up once. This chain connects TRBV11-2 to TRBJ2-5, with D tentatively TRBD1 (6 bases). The CDR3 spans 16 residues. The germline V gene encodes CDR1 SGHAT and CDR2 FQNNGV. V dropped 1 base and J dropped 2 bases, with 14 bases sitting between them. CDR3 bases: TGTGCCAGCAGCTTAGCCCCCAGGGGTGGTCAAGAGACCCAGTACTTC. Residues: CASSLAPRGGQETQYF.

The count of this clone is one. The chain links TRBV4-3 to TRBJ2-7; D is possibly TRBD1 (5 bases). This CDR3 spans 14 amino acids. Trimming took 0 bases from V and 7 from J, leaving 13 bases between them. CDR1 and CDR2 (germline): LGHNA, YSLEER. CDR3 in amino acids: CASSQDWRTQEQYF. The CDR3 nucleotides read TGCGCCAGCAGCCAAGATTGGCGGACACAAGAGCAGTACTTC.

The chain is built from TRBV9 and TRBJ2-2, with D unclear. Germline V lookup: CDR1 SGDLS, CDR2 YYNGEE. This CDR3 has 14 amino acids. This chain's CDR3 is CASSWATNTGELFF. Written as DNA, the CDR3 is TGTGCGTCGAGTTGGGCAACGAACACCGGGGAGCTGTTTTTT.

This chain's CDR3 is CASSQQATNTGELFF. The CDR3 coding sequence is TGTGCCAGCAGCCAACAGGCCACGAACACCGGGGAGCTGTTTTTT. The V and J genes are TRBV14 and TRBJ2-2; no reliable D call. This CDR3 contains 15 residues. V lost 2 bases, J lost 0 bases, and 7 bases lay in between. In germline, CDR1 is SGHDN, CDR2 FVKESK.

The rearrangement uses TRBV7-2 and TRBJ1-3; 9 positions agree with TRBD1. With 5 bases clipped from V and 3 bases from J, the junction kept 17 bases outside the gene matches. Germline V gene lookup returns CDR1 SGHTA and CDR2 FQGNSA. This CDR3 is 19 amino acids long. The CDR3 DNA sequence: TGTGCCAGCAGCCGCAAACCTGGGGAGACAGGGGGTTTTGGAAACACCATATATTTT. Translating gives CASSRKPGETGGFGNTIYF.

This clone showed up just once. This chain uses TRBV19 with TRBJ1-4; TRBD1 matches at 7 bases. This CDR3 is 12 amino acids long. The junction had 5 bases not matched to a gene; V was cut back by 5 bases and J by 11 bases. CDR1 and CDR2 (germline): LNHDA, SQIVND (reference sequence). The CDR3 bases are TGTGCCAGTAGTTCCCGGGACAGTAAACTGTTTTTT. Translation: CASSSRDSKLFF.

This chain connects TRBV3-1 (or the pseudogene TRBV3-2) to TRBJ2-1, with D possibly TRBD1 on 6 matching bases. CDR3 length equals 15 residues. CDR1 and CDR2 (germline): LGHDT, YNNKEL (reference sequence). Trimming took off 4 bases at V and 7 bases at J, with 17 bases between the two ends. DNA of the CDR3: TGTGCCAGCAGCCGGGGGCAGGGTGCCGGAAATGAGCAGTTCTTC. It translates to CASSRGQGAGNEQFF.

The chain carries TRBV10-2 and TRBJ1-6, with D possibly matching TRBD1 (5 bases). In germline, CDR1 is WSHSY, CDR2 SAAADI. The CDR3 length is 14 residues. With 5 bases removed from V and 7 bases from J, the gap between germline ends came to 12 bases. CDR3 sequence reads: CASSRDRTNSPLHF. The DNA for the CDR3 is TGCGCCAGCAGTCGTGACAGAACCAATTCACCCCTCCACTTT.

The rearrangement links TRBV19 to TRBJ2-7; tentatively, D is TRBD1 (5 bases). The CDR3 is 14 residues long. V lost 7 bases, J lost 0 bases, and 13 bases lay in between. In germline, CDR1 is LNHDA, CDR2 SQIVND (reference sequence). The CDR3 protein is CASKPGQSSYEQYF. The DNA of the CDR3 is TGTGCCAGTAAGCCAGGGCAAAGCTCCTACGAGCAGTACTTC. The full variable domain, its missing parts supplied by reference TRBV19 and TRBJ2-7, is DGGITQSPKYLFRKEGQNVTLSCEQNLNHDAMYWYRQDPGQGLRLIYYSQIVNDFQKGDIAEGYSVSREKKESFPLTVTSAQKNPTAFYLCASKPGQSSYEQYFGPGTRLTVT.

The V call is TRBV29-1, the J call TRBJ1-1; 7 nucleotides align to TRBD1. The CDR3 spans 11 residues. CDR1 SQVTM and CDR2 ANQGSEA come from the germline V gene. With V trimmed by 6 bases and J by 5 bases, 3 bases remained unmatched. The CDR3 DNA reads as TGCAGCGTCCGGGACAGTACTGAAGCTTTCTTT. It is translated as CSVRDSTEAFF.

CDR3 loop: CASSVRQGFEQYF. CDR3 nucleotides: TGTGCCAGCAGCGTCCGACAGGGTTTCGAGCAGTACTTC. The chain recombines TRBV6-1 with TRBJ2-7; 7 bases match TRBD1. Germline V gene sequence: CDR1 MNHNS, CDR2 SASEGT. V dropped 6 bases and J dropped 6; count of bases not matched to a gene: 8. This CDR3 region has 13 residues.

This clone has a handful of counts. This chain links TRBV12-3 or TRBV12-4 with TRBJ1-1; 7 bases map to TRBD1. This CDR3 has 13 residues. V shed 6 bases, J shed 2 bases, and the junction held 3 bases outside the gene matches. This CDR3 is CASSRGFNTEAFF. DNA of the CDR3: TGTGCCAGCAGCAGGGGGTTCAACACTGAAGCTTTCTTT.

The chain uses TRBV9 and TRBJ1-2; 8 bases map to TRBD1. V was clipped by 0 bases and J by 4 bases; unmatched bases: 5. The CDR3 consists of 15 residues. Per germline, CDR1 SGDLS and CDR2 YYNGEE. The CDR3: CASSVDAGGVYGYTF. The CDR3 nucleotides read TGTGCCAGCAGCGTAGATGCAGGGGGCGTCTATGGCTACACCTTC.

The chain joins TRBV7-3 to TRBJ1-1, with D possibly TRBD1 on 5 matching bases. V lost 7 bases to trimming and J lost 3 bases, with 12 bases between them. Germline CDR1 and CDR2: SGHTA and FQGTGA. The CDR3 has 13 residues. The CDR3 DNA reads TGTGCCAGCACGTGGGGGGTGGACACTGAAGCTTTCTTT. This translates into CASTWGVDTEAFF.

Concerning this clone: Other nucleotide sequences from this sample produce the same CDR3. The genes are TRBV18 and TRBJ2-7; 11 bases line up with TRBD1. The CDR3 length is 14 residues. V lost 3 bases, J lost 3 bases, and 1 base stayed unmatched. Per the germline V gene, CDR1 is KGHSH and CDR2 is LQKENI. This chain's CDR3 is CASSPGTGGYEQYF. DNA of the CDR3: TGTGCCAGCTCACCTGGGACAGGGGGCTACGAGCAGTACTTC. Using reference TRBV18 and TRBJ2-7 for the parts outside the CDR3, the full variable domain is NAGVMQNPRHLVRRRGQEARLRCSPMKGHSHVYWYRQLPEEGLKFMVYLQKENIIDESGMPKERFSAEFPKEGPSILRIQQVVRGDSAAYFCASSPGTGGYEQYFGPGTRLTVT.

This rearrangement joins TRBV7-3 to TRBJ2-3; D gene unclear. The germline V gene has CDR1 SGHTA and CDR2 FQGTGA. With 2 bases removed from V and 6 bases from J, the gap between germline ends came to 9 bases. The CDR3 totals 13 residues. This chain's CDR3 is CASSLLYLDTQYF. The CDR3 DNA is TGTGCCAGCAGCTTACTGTATCTGGATACGCAGTATTTT.

The chain has TRBV27 and TRBJ1-4, with TRBD1 as a possible D gene (5 bases). CDR3 size: 15 residues. V lost 2 bases to trimming and J lost 2 bases, with 9 bases between them. Germline CDR1 reads MNHEY; CDR2 reads SMNVEV (reference sequence). The CDR3 DNA follows: TGTGCCAGCAGTTTACAGGGAATCACTAATGAAAAACTGTTTTTT. It yields the protein CASSLQGITNEKLFF.

The rearrangement joins TRBV7-2 to TRBJ2-4, with 7 bases fitting TRBD1. This CDR3 comprises 14 residues. Germline V gene lookup returns CDR1 SGHTA and CDR2 FQGNSA. The ends lost 5 bases at V and 6 bases at J; junction bases unmatched: 7. CDR3 sequence (DNA): TGTGCCAGCAGCCCGACAGGGTCCGGAAACATTCAGTACTTC. Translated: CASSPTGSGNIQYF. Full variable domain (remainder filled in from reference TRBV7-2 and TRBJ2-4): GAGVSQSPSNKVTEKGKDVELRCDPISGHTALYWYRQSLGQGLEFLIYFQGNSAPDKSGLPSDRFSAERTGGSVSTLTIQRTQQEDSAVYLCASSPTGSGNIQYFGAGTRLSVL.

The table lists this clone with a few counts. The rearrangement uses TRBV12-3 or TRBV12-4 and TRBJ1-4, with a weak D call TRBD1 (6 bases). V shed 6 bases and J shed 7 bases, with 12 bases lying between them. The length of the CDR3 is 13 residues. CDR3 nucleotide sequence: TGTGCCAGCAGACCACAGGGCCGTGAAAAACTGTTTTTT. Its translation is CASRPQGREKLFF.

This clone appeared once. This sequence joins TRBV5-6 and TRBJ2-1, with D possibly TRBD2 on 7 matching bases. The CDR3 is made up of 17 amino acids. Germline CDR1 and CDR2: SGHDT and YYEEEE. V was cut by 3 bases and J by 4 bases, with 20 bases left in between. The CDR3: CASSYSISGGHYNEQFF. The CDR3 nucleotides are TGTGCCAGCAGCTACTCCATTTCGGGGGGACATTACAATGAGCAGTTCTTC.

This clone was recorded many times. The rearrangement joins TRBV10-3 to TRBJ1-1; TRBD1 matches 7 bases. J was trimmed by 2 bases and V by 2 bases; bases with no gene match: 8. CDR1 and CDR2 from the germline V gene are ENHRY and SYGVKD. This CDR3 has 16 residues. This CDR3 is CAISERWTGPNTEAFF. CDR3 bases: TGTGCCATCAGTGAGCGGTGGACAGGTCCAAACACTGAAGCTTTCTTT.